This passage covers 20 T cell receptor beta chains from one sample sequenced in a study of blood T cell dynamics during melanoma immunotherapy. Time point defined: pre-treatment baseline. Only in-frame clones appear in the TCRdb table, and some are missing; sequencing was by immunoSEQ multiplex PCR. In the table there are roughly 25,000 clones, around nine tenths of which are singletons. Specimen: blood, collected from a patient treated with checkpoint blockade. The receptors were sampled from a human donor with melanoma.

This clone was recorded once. CDR3 nucleotides: TGTGCCAGCAGTTTACAAACAGGGCCTGGAGCTTTCTTT. Encoded protein: CASSLQTGPGAFF. This chain joins TRBV5-4 and TRBJ1-1; possibly TRBD1 for D (6 bases). Trimming took 5 bases from V and 10 from J, leaving 18 bases between them. The CDR3 length is 13 residues. The germline CDR1 and CDR2 sequences are SGHNT and YYREEE (reference sequence). The full variable domain, in which reference TRBV5-4 and TRBJ1-1 provide the parts outside the CDR3, is ETGVTQSPTHLIKTRGQQVTLRCSSQSGHNTVSWYQQALGQGPQFIFQYYREEENGRGNFPPRFSGLQFPNYSSELNVNALELDDSALYLCASSLQTGPGAFFGQGTRLTVV.

This rearrangement joins TRBV18 to TRBJ2-7, with D maybe TRBD1 (5 bases). From germline, CDR1 is KGHSH and CDR2 LQKENI. The CDR3 contains 13 residues. Trimming removed 2 bases from V and 4 bases from J, with 9 bases in between. For the CDR3, the DNA is TGTGCCAGCTCACCAGGGGCGACTTACGAGCAGTACTTC. Its translation is CASSPGATYEQYF.

The chain joins TRBV7-7 to TRBJ2-1; tentatively, D is TRBD1 (5 bases). Per germline, CDR1 SSHAT and CDR2 FNYEAQ (reference sequence). Trimming removed 0 bases at V and 8 bases at J, with 8 bases between. This CDR3 comprises 13 residues. The CDR3 bases are TGTGCCAGCAGCTTAGCGCAGGGCGATGAGCAGTTCTTC. Translated, it gives CASSLAQGDEQFF.

The chain uses TRBV5-1 and TRBJ2-3, with no clear D. This CDR3 has 13 amino acids. Trimming cost V 4 bases and J 1 base, with 7 bases left between them. The germline CDR1 and CDR2 sequences are SGHRS and YFSETQ. The CDR3 region has the DNA TGCGCCAGCAGCCAATTTGGCACAGATACGCAGTATTTT. Protein: CASSQFGTDTQYF.

This clone was seen just once. At one end the junction does not follow the germline gene, possibly because of a read error. This chain links TRBV7-7 with TRBJ2-5, with a weak D call TRBD1 (6 bases). The CDR3 has 13 amino acids. From germline, CDR1 is SSHAT and CDR2 FNYEAQ (reference sequence). The CDR3 region has the DNA TGTGCTAGCAGTACAGGGAGATGGGAGACCCAGTACTTC. Translating it yields CASSTGRWETQYF.

V and J are TRBV6-5 and TRBJ2-2, with D possibly being TRBD1 (6 bases). Germline CDR1 and CDR2: MNHEY and SVGAGI. The CDR3 is 15 residues long. Trimming cost V 9 bases and J 0 bases, with 14 bases left between them. The CDR3 protein is CASRSRGPNTGELFF. CDR3 nucleotides: TGTGCCAGTCGTTCCAGGGGCCCGAACACCGGGGAGCTGTTTTTT.

This clone is a singleton in its sample. Here the CDR3 DNA reads TGTGCCAGCAGCCCCGGGCCTCCCTCTGGGGCCAACGTCCTGACTTTC. This encodes CASSPGPPSGANVLTF. The J gene is TRBJ2-6, the V gene TRBV7-3; D is undetermined. V lost 5 bases, J lost 0 bases, and 11 bases lay in between. Per the germline V gene, CDR1 is SGHTA and CDR2 is FQGTGA. This CDR3 region has 16 residues.

This chain links TRBV6-5 with TRBJ1-4, with D uncertain. CDR1 and CDR2 (germline): MNHEY, SVGAGI. With 2 bases removed from V and 1 base from J, the gap between germline ends came to 11 bases. The CDR3 contains 16 residues. This chain's CDR3 is CASSYGGSGTNEKLFF. CDR3 sequence (DNA): TGTGCCAGCAGTTACGGAGGGTCGGGAACTAATGAAAAACTGTTTTTT.

The rearrangement joins TRBV29-1 to TRBJ1-4; D not certain. CDR1 is SQVTM, CDR2 ANQGSEA, per germline. V lost 0 bases and J lost 8, with 10 bases in between. This CDR3 comprises 13 residues. CDR3 sequence: CSVEDESREKLFF. CDR3 nucleotides: TGCAGCGTTGAAGATGAGTCTCGAGAAAAACTGTTTTTT.

J is TRBJ2-7 and V is TRBV5-5, with TRBD2 identical over 9 bases. Germline values: CDR1 SGHKS, CDR2 YYEKEE (reference sequence). This CDR3 spans 15 amino acids. V shed 4 bases, J shed 2 bases, and the junction held 7 bases outside the gene matches. CDR3 in DNA: TGTGCCAGCAGCCCCCGGACTAGCGAGGCCTACGAGCAGTACTTC. This translates into CASSPRTSEAYEQYF.

The rearrangement links TRBV28 to TRBJ2-7, with 8 bases identical to TRBD1. The CDR3 consists of 14 residues. With V trimmed by 2 bases and J by 5 bases, 5 bases remained unmatched. Germline V gene data show CDR1 as MDHEN and CDR2 as SYDVKM. The DNA of the CDR3 is TGTGCCAGCAGTTTAAGGACAGGGACCAACGAGCAGTACTTC. The encoded protein is CASSLRTGTNEQYF.

The V call is TRBV7-2, the J call TRBJ1-2, with TRBD1 matching over 9 bases. J was trimmed by 4 bases and V by 1 base; bases with no gene match: 4. This CDR3 has 15 residues. Germline assignment: CDR1 SGHTA and CDR2 FQGNSA. CDR3 region: CASSLDGTGTYGYTF. The CDR3 DNA sequence: TGTGCCAGCAGCTTAGATGGGACAGGGACCTATGGCTACACCTTC.

The chain has TRBV9 and TRBJ2-2, with D perhaps matching TRBD2 (6 bases). CDR1 and CDR2 (germline): SGDLS, YYNGEE. The CDR3 length is 20 residues. V lost 1 base and J 0 bases, leaving 22 bases between the germline ends. CDR3 sequence: CASSVNPFGPSDPNTGELFF. The CDR3 nucleotides read TGTGCCAGCAGCGTAAATCCCTTCGGCCCTAGCGACCCGAACACCGGGGAGCTGTTTTTT.

This clone was seen a handful of times. The chain is built from TRBV15 and TRBJ2-7, with 7 nucleotides matching TRBD2. The J segment lost 2 bases and the V segment lost 6 bases, leaving 7 bases of the junction unmatched. CDR3 length: 14 amino acids. The V gene's germline CDR1 is LNHNV and CDR2 YYDKDF (reference sequence). The CDR3, as DNA: TGTGCCACCAGGGACGCGGGAGTTCCCTACGAGCAGTACTTC. Translated, it gives CATRDAGVPYEQYF.

The chain joins TRBV2 to TRBJ1-1; D unclear. V was shortened by 5 bases and J by 7 bases, with 14 bases between the two germline ends. The CDR3 loop spans 13 amino acids. Germline V gene lookup returns CDR1 SNHLY and CDR2 FYNNEI. The CDR3 DNA reads as TGTGCCAGCAGTAGCGGCGGATTTCTTGAAGCTTTCTTT. Protein product: CASSSGGFLEAFF.

This clone was seen only a few times. The chain employs TRBV9 and TRBJ2-5; 7 nucleotides align to TRBD1. CDR1 and CDR2 from the germline V gene are SGDLS and YYNGEE. The CDR3 sequence is 16 residues long. J was trimmed by 3 bases and V by 7 bases; bases with no gene match: 15. DNA of the CDR3: TGTGCCAGCGGTCGGAACCGGGACAGTGGGGAAGAGACCCAGTACTTC. Translated: CASGRNRDSGEETQYF.

V gene TRBV25-1 combines with J gene TRBJ1-1; D gene uncertain. Germline V lookup: CDR1 MGHDK, CDR2 SYGVNS. V was pared by 4 bases and J by 5 bases, with 14 bases between. The CDR3 runs 14 residues. CDR3: CASSGKGDGTEAFF. The DNA of the CDR3 is TGTGCCAGCAGTGGGAAGGGAGATGGGACTGAAGCTTTCTTT.

The chain joins TRBV28 to TRBJ2-7, with 10 nucleotides matching TRBD1. Trimming removed 7 bases from V and 3 bases from J; junction bases left unmatched: 3. Germline assignment: CDR1 MDHEN and CDR2 SYDVKM. This CDR3 has 13 amino acids. The CDR3 reads CASKTGGVYEQYF. CDR3 in DNA: TGTGCCAGCAAGACAGGGGGCGTCTACGAGCAGTACTTC.

V gene TRBV11-2 combines with J gene TRBJ1-5, with D unresolved. The CDR3 extends over 13 amino acids. V was shortened by 2 bases and J by 7 bases, with 9 bases between the two germline ends. Germline CDR1 SGHAT, CDR2 FQNNGV. The CDR3 reads CASSLRVDQPQHF. DNA for the CDR3: TGTGCCAGCAGCTTAAGGGTAGACCAGCCCCAGCATTTT.

This clone was seen more than once but under ten times. The chain uses TRBV7-9 and TRBJ2-7, with 12 nucleotides matching TRBD2. The CDR3 loop spans 14 amino acids. Germline-derived CDR1 and CDR2 are SEHNR and FQNEAQ (reference sequence). With 3 bases clipped from V and 6 bases from J, the junction kept 3 bases outside the gene matches. CDR3 sequence (DNA): TGTGCCAGCAGCTTCGCGGGACTAGCGGGCGAGCAGTACTTC. The encoded protein is CASSFAGLAGEQYF.